This entry lists 3 T cell receptor beta chains sequenced from one sample in a study of glioma-infiltrating T cells. Using RNA template, CDR3s of TCR alpha and beta were amplified with iRepertoire arm-PCR. TCRdb reanalysed the multiplex PCR reads using MiXCR and keeps one entry per CDR3 protein. The top ten clones hold about 15% of a sample with 100,000 to 150,000 distinct CDR3 sequences, more than 20% of them seen once. Sequencing was carried out using glioma tissue, nonneoplastic brain tissue, or PBMCs (not recorded which). The receptors shown here come from a human donor with low-grade glioma or glioblastoma, undergoing nonglioma brain surgery, or in good health (not recorded which).

This clonotype was recorded many times. V and J are TRBV7-8 and TRBJ2-2, with a tentative D call TRBD1 (5 bases). V dropped 2 bases and J dropped 1 base, with 5 bases sitting between them. The length of the CDR3 is 14 residues. Germline V gene lookup returns CDR1 SGHVS and CDR2 FQNEAQ. This CDR3 reads CASSLQGNTGELFF. The CDR3 DNA follows: TGTGCCAGCAGCTTACAGGGGAACACCGGGGAGCTGTTTTTT. Combining the CDR3 with reference TRBV7-8 and TRBJ2-2 gives the whole variable domain GAGVSQSPRYKVAKRGQDVALRCDPISGHVSLFWYQQALGQGPEFLTYFQNEAQLDKSGLPSDRFFAERPEGSVSTLKIQRTQQEDSAVYLCASSLQGNTGELFFGEGSRLTVL.

This clonotype appeared a few times. The chain is built from TRBV4-1 and TRBJ2-1; possibly TRBD2 for D (5 bases). The V gene lost 0 bases and the J gene lost 11 bases, with 17 bases spanning the gap. CDR1 is MGHRA, CDR2 YSYEKL, per germline. The CDR3 has 15 amino acids. The CDR3 sequence: CASSQEAAEAQKQFF. For the CDR3, the DNA is TGCGCCAGCAGCCAAGAGGCAGCGGAGGCCCAAAAGCAGTTCTTC.

In this sample, this clonotype turned up many times. The genes are TRBV4-1 and TRBJ2-4, with D unresolved. CDR1 is MGHRA, CDR2 YSYEKL, per germline. Deletions cut 0 bases from V and 6 bases from J, with 6 bases between. The length of the CDR3 is 13 residues. CDR3: CASSQDRLNIQYF. Here the CDR3 DNA reads TGCGCCAGCAGCCAAGACAGGTTAAACATTCAGTACTTC.